This T cell receptor (beta chain) came from a study of blood T cell repertoires in COVID-19. Using immunoSEQ multiplex PCR, the repertoire was profiled, and TCRdb retains in-frame clones only, with some absent. The profile shows about 200,000 clones, approximately 87% of them singletons. CDR1 and CDR2 (germline): ENHRY, SYGVKD. CDR3 length equals 15 residues. With 0 bases removed from V and 3 bases from J, the gap between germline ends came to 12 bases. The receptor was derived from a person aged 65-85 years with COVID-19, enrolled during active disease. The chain combines TRBV10-3 with TRBJ2-7; D perhaps matches TRBD2 (5 bases). Sequencing input: peripheral blood. The CDR3 here is CAISESKGVVYEQYF. CDR3 DNA sequence: TGTGCCATCAGTGAGTCTAAGGGAGTGGTCTACGAGCAGTACTTC.